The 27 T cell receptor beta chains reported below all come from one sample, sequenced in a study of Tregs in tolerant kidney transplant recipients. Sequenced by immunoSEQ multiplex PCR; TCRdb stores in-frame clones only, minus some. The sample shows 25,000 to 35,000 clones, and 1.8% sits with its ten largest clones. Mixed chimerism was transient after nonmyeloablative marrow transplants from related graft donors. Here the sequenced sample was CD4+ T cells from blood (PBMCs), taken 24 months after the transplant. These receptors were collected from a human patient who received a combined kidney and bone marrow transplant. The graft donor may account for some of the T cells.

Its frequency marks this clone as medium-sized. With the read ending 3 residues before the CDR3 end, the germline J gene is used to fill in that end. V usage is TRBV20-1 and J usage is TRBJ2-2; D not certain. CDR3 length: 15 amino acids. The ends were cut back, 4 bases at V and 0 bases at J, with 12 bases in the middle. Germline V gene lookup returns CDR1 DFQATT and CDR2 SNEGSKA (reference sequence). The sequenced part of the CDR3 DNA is TGCAGTGCTAACCTAGTGGGTTCGAACACCGGGGAG. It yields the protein CSANLVGSNTGE. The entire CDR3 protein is CSANLVGSNTGELFF.

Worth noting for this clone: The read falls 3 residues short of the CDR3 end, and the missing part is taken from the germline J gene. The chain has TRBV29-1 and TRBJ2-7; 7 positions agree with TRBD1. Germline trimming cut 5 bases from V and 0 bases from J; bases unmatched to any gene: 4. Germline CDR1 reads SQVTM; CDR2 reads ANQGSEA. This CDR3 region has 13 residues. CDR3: CSVTTGSSYEQYF. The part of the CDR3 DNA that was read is TGCAGCGTTACGACAGGGAGCTCCTACGAG.

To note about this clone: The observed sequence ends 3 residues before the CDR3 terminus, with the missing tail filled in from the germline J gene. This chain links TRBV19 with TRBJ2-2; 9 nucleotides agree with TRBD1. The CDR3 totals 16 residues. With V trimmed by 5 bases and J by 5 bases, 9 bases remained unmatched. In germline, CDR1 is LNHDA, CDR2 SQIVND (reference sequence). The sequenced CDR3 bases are TGTGCCAGTAGTCCTTTGGGACAGGGAAGGACCGGGGAG. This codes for CASSPLGQGRTGE. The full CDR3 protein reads CASSPLGQGRTGELFF.

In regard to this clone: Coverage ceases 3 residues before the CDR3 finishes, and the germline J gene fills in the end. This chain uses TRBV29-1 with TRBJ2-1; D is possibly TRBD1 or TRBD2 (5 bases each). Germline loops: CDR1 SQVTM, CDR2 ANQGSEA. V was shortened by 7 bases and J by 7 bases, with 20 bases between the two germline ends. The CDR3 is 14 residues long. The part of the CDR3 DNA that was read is TGCAGCGCAGAGGGAAGGGGTTTGGATAATGAG. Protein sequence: CSAEGRGLDNE. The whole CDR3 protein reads CSAEGRGLDNEQFF.

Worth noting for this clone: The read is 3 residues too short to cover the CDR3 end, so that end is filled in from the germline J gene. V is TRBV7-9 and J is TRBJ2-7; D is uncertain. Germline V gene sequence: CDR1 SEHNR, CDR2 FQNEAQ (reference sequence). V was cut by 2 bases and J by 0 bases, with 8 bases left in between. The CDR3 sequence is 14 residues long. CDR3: CASSLNSGSYEQYF. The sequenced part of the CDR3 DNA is TGTGCCAGCAGCTTAAATTCGGGCTCCTACGAG.

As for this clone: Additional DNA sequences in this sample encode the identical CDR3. CDR3 DNA (partial): TGTGCCAGCAGTTTTCGGGCAGGGGGCCTTGATACG. Amino acids: CASSFRAGGLDT. The entire CDR3 is CASSFRAGGLDTQYF. The chain is built from TRBV7-9 and TRBJ2-3; 8 bases agree with TRBD1. The sequenced fragment ends 3 residues before the CDR3 boundary, so the rest is inferred from the germline J gene. The CDR3 has 15 amino acids. Germline CDR1 reads SEHNR; CDR2 reads FQNEAQ (reference sequence). V lost 6 bases, J lost 6 bases, and 11 bases stayed unmatched.

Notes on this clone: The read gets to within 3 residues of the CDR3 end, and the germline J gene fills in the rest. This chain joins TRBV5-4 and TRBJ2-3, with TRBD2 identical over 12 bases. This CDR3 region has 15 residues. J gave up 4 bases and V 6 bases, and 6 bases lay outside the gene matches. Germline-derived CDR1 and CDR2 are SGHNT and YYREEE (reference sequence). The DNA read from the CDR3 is TGTGCCAGCACTAGCGGGAGGGCCCGGGCAGATACG. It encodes CASTSGRARADT. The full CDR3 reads CASTSGRARADTQYF.

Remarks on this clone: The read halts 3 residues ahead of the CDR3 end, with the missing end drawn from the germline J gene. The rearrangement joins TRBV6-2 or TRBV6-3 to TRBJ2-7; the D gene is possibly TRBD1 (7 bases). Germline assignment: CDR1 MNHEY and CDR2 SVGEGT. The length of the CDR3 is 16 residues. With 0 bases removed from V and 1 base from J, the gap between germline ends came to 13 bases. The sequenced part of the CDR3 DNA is TGTGCCAGCAGTTACTCGCGGGACAGAAATTCCTACGAG. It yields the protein CASSYSRDRNSYE. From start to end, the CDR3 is CASSYSRDRNSYEQYF.

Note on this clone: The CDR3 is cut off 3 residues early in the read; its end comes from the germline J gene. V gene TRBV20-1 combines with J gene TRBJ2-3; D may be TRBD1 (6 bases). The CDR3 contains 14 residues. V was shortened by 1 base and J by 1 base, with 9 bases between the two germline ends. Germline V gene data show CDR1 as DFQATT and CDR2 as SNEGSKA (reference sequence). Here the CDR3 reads CSARGAGGTDTQYF. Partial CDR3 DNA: TGCAGTGCTAGAGGTGCAGGGGGCACAGATACG.

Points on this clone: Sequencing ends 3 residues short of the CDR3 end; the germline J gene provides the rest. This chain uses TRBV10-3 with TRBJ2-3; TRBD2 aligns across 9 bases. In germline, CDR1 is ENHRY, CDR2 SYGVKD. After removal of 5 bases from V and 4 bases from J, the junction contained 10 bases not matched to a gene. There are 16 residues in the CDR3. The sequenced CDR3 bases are TGTGCCATCAGTCTGATAGCGGGAGATCGGGCAGATACG. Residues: CAISLIAGDRADT. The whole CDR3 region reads CAISLIAGDRADTQYF.

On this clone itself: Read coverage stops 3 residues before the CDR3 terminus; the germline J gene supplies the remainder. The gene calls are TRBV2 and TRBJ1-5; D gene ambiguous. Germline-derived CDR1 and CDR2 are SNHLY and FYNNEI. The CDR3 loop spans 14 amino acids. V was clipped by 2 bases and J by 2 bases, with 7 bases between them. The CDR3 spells CASSERVGNQPQHF. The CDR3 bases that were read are TGTGCCAGCAGTGAAAGGGTGGGCAATCAGCCC.

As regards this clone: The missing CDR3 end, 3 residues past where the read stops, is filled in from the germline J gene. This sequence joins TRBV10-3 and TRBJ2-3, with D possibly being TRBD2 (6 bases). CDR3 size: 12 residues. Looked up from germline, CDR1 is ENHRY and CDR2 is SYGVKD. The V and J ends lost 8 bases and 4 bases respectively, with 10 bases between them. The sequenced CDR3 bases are TGTGCCATCGGGGGGATGGCAGATACG. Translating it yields CAIGGMADT. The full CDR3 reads CAIGGMADTQYF.

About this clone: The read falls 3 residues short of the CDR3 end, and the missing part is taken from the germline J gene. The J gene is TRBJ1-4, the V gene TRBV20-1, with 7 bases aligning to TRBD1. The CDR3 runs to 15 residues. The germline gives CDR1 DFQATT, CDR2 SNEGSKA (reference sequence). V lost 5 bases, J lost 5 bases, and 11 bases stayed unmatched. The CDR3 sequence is CSAPQSQGPNEKLFF. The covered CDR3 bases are TGCAGTGCTCCTCAATCACAGGGGCCGAATGAAAAA.

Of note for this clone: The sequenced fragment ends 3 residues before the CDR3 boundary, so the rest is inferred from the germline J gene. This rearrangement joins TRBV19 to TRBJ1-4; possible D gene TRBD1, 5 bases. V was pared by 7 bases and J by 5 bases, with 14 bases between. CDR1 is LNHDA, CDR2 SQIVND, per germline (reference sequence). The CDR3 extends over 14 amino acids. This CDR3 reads CASTTGTANEKLFF. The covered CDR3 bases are TGTGCCAGTACCACCGGGACTGCGAATGAAAAA. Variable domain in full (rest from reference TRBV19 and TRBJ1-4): DGGITQSPKYLFRKEGQNVTLSCEQNLNHDAMYWYRQDPGQGLRLIYYSQIVNDFQKGDIAEGYSVSREKKESFPLTVTSAQKNPTAFYLCASTTGTANEKLFFGSGTQLSVL.

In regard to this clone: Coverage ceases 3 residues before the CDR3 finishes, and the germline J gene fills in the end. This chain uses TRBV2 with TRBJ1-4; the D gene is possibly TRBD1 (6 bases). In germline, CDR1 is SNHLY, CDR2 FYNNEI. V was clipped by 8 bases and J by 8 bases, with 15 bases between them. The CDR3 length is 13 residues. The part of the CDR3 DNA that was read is TGTGCCAGCCTCCCGACGGGGGGCGAAAAA. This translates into CASLPTGGEK. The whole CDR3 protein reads CASLPTGGEKLFF. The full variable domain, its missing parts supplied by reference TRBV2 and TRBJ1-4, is EPEVTQTPSHQVTQMGQEVILRCVPISNHLYFYWYRQILGQKVEFLVSFYNNEISEKSEIFDDQFSVERPDGSNFTLKIRSTKLEDSAMYFCASLPTGGEKLFFGSGTQLSVL.

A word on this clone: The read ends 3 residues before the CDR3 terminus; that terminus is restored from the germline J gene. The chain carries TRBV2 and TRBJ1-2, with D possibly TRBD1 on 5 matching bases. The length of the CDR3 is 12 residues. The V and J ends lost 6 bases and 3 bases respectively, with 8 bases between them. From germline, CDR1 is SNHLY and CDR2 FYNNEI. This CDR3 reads CASSEGYYGYTF. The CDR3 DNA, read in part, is TGTGCCAGCAGCGAGGGGTACTATGGC.

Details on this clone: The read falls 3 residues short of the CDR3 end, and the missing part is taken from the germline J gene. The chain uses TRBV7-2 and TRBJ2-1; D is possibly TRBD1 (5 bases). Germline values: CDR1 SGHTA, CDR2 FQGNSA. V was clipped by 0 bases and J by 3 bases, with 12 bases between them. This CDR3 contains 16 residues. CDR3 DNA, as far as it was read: TGTGCCAGCAGCTTAGCGTCGGCAGGGAACTACAATGAG. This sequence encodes CASSLASAGNYNE. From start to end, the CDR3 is CASSLASAGNYNEQFF.

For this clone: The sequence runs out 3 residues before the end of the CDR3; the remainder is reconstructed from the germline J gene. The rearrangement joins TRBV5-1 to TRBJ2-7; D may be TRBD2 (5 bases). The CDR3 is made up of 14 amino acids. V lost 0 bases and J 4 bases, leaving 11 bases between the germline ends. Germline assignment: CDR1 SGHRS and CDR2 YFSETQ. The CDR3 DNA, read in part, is TGCGCCAGCAGCTTGGGATACCGCGGGTACGAG. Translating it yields CASSLGYRGYE. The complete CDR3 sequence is CASSLGYRGYEQYF.

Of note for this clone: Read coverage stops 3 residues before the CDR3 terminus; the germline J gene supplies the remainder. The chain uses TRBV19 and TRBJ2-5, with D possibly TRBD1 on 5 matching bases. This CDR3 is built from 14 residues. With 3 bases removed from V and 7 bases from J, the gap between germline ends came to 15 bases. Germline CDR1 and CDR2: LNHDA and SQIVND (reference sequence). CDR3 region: CASSMRLTGGTQYF. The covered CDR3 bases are TGTGCCAGTAGTATGAGACTCACAGGTGGGACC.

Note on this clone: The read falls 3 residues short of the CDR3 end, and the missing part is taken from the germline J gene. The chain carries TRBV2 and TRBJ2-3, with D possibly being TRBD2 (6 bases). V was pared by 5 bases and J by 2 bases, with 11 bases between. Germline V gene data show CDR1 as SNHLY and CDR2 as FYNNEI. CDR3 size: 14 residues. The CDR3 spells CASSLLAFTDTQYF. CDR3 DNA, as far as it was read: TGTGCCAGCAGTCTCCTAGCGTTCACAGATACG.

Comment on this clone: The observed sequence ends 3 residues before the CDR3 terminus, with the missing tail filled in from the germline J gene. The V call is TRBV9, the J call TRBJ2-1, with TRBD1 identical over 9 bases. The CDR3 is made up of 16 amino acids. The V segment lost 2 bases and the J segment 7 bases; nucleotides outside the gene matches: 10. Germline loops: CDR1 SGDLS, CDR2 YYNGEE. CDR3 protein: CASSVTRQGGLNEQFF. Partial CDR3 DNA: TGTGCCAGCAGCGTTACAAGACAGGGGGGATTGAATGAG.

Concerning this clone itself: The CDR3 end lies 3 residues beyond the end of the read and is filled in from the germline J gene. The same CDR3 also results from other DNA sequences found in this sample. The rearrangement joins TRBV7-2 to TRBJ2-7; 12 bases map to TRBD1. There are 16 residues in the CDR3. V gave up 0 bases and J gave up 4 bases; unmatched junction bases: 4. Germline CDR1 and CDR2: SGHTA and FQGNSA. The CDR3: CASSLALGQGAYEQYF. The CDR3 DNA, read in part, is TGTGCCAGCAGCTTAGCATTGGGACAGGGGGCTTACGAG. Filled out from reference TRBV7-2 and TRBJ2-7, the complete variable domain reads GAGVSQSPSNKVTEKGKDVELRCDPISGHTALYWYRQSLGQGLEFLIYFQGNSAPDKSGLPSDRFSAERTGGSVSTLTIQRTQQEDSAVYLCASSLALGQGAYEQYFGPGTRLTVT.

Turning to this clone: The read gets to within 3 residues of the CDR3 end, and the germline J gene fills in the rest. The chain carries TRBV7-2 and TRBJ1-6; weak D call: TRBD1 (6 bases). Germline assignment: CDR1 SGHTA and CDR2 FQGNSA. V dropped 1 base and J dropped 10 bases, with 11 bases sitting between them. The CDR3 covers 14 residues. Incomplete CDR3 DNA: TGTGCCAGCAGCTTAGATGGGGGCGGGTCACCC. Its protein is CASSLDGGGSP. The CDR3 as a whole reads CASSLDGGGSPLHF.

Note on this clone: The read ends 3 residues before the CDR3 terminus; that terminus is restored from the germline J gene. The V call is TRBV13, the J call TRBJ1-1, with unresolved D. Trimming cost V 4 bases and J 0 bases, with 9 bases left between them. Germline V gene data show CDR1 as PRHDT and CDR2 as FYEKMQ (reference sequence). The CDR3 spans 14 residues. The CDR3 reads CASSSGSVNTEAFF. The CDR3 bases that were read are TGTGCCAGCAGCTCAGGTTCAGTGAACACTGAA.

Incomplete CDR3 DNA: TGTGCCAGCAGCGGGTTGATCTCCTACGAG. Translated: CASSGLISYE. The CDR3 in full is CASSGLISYEQYF. This chain uses TRBV12-3 or TRBV12-4 with TRBJ2-7; no definite D call. With the read ending 3 residues before the CDR3 end, the germline J gene is used to fill in that end. This CDR3 is built from 13 residues. V was shortened by 6 bases and J by 0 bases, with 9 bases between the two germline ends.

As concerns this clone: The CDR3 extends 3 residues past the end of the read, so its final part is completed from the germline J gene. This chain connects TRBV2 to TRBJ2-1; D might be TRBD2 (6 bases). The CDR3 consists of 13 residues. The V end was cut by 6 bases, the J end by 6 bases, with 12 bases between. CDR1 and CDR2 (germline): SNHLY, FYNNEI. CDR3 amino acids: CASSGGSGNEQFF. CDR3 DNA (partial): TGTGCCAGCAGCGGGGGTAGCGGCAATGAG.

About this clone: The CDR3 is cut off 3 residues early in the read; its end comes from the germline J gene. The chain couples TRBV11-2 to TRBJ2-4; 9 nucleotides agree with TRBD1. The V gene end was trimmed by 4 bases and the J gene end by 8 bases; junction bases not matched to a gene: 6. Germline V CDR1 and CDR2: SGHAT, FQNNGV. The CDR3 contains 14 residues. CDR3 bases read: TGTGCCAGCAGCTCAACAGGGGGCTCGGACATT. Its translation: CASSSTGGSDI. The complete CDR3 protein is CASSSTGGSDIQYF.